A selection of T cell receptor beta chains follows, all from one sample in a study of control samples from healthy donors and cancer patients. Repertoires were generated with immunoSEQ multiplex PCR, while TCRdb's copy carries only in-frame clones and drops some. Seen here are approximately 190,000 clones, 91% observed once, and the top ten hold approximately 1.8%. Sequencing was done on a sample of blood. All receptors come from a man aged 25-45 years in good health. Both conserved end residues are part of each CDR3. The D gene is left open where the match is weak. Part of the rows lack a size; the others show once, few, many or a class for expanded clones.

D,size,V,J,DNA,CDR3
TRBD1,-,TRBV2,TRBJ2-2,TGTGCCAGCAAACAGGGGGCGAACACCGGGGAGCTGTTTTTT,CASKQGANTGELFF
-,once,TRBV7-9,TRBJ2-7,TGTGCCAGCAGCTTAGCGGACATATCCTACGAGCAGTACTTC,CASSLADISYEQYF
TRBD1,-,TRBV27,TRBJ2-7,TGTGCCAGCAGTTTCCCTGACAGGGGTCACGAGCAGTACTTC,CASSFPDRGHEQYF
TRBD2,-,TRBV6-6,TRBJ2-2,TGTGCCAGCAGAGAGACTAGCGTCGGGGAGCTGTTTTTT,CASRETSVGELFF
-,-,TRBV2,TRBJ1-6,TGTGCCAGCAGTGAAGAGGCTGCCTTAAGAAATTCACCCCTCCACTTT,CASSEEAALRNSPLHF
TRBD1,few,TRBV4-1,TRBJ1-6,TGCGCCAGCAGCCAGGCCCACAGGGGAGGTGGCAATTCACCCCTCCACTTT,CASSQAHRGGGNSPLHF
-,-,TRBV7-8,TRBJ1-1,TGTGCCAGCACCGAGCTAGGGGGCACTGAAGCTTTCTTT,CASTELGGTEAFF
-,-,TRBV19,TRBJ1-5,TGTGCCAGTAGTATTGGGCGCTCTAGCAATCAGCCCCAGCATTTT,CASSIGRSSNQPQHF
TRBD2,-,TRBV2,TRBJ2-3,TGTGCCAGCAGCGCCGGGACTAGCGGGGGGGAGGCGCAGTATTTT,CASSAGTSGGEAQYF
-,-,TRBV15,TRBJ1-1,TGTGCCACCAGCCTTTATGAGTACACTGAAGCTTTCTTT,CATSLYEYTEAFF
-,-,TRBV5-1,TRBJ1-5,TGCGCCAGCAGCTTGGGGGATAGGGGACAGCCCCAGCATTTT,CASSLGDRGQPQHF
-,-,TRBV5-4,TRBJ2-7,TGTGCCAGCAGCCCAGGACAGCTTCACGAGCAGTACTTC,CASSPGQLHEQYF
-,-,TRBV11-2,TRBJ1-2,TGTGCCAGCAGATATCCCGGACATAACTATGGCTACACCTTC,CASRYPGHNYGYTF
-,-,TRBV2,TRBJ2-7,TGTGCCAGCGGGTGGACGAGCTACGAGCAGTACTTC,CASGWTSYEQYF
-,-,TRBV15,TRBJ2-7,TGTGCCACCAGCCGAGGGCCTGCCTTCGAGCAGTACTTC,CATSRGPAFEQYF
-,-,TRBV10-2,TRBJ1-6,TGCGCCAGCAGGGACAGCATTAATTCACCCCTCCACTTT,CASRDSINSPLHF
-,few,TRBV6-2/TRBV6-3,TRBJ1-2,TGTGCCAGCAGTGACGCAGCTAGGATCGCCTATGGCTACACCTTC,CASSDAARIAYGYTF
-,-,TRBV4-1,TRBJ2-2,TGCGCCAGCAGCCAAGTTAGGGGGACCGGGGAGCTGTTTTTT,CASSQVRGTGELFF
TRBD1,-,TRBV7-9,TRBJ2-1,TGTGCCAGCGGGGGACAGGGGCGGCTATACAATGAGCAGTTCTTC,CASGGQGRLYNEQFF
TRBD2,-,TRBV7-7,TRBJ2-1,TGTGCCAGCAGCTTAGGAGGTCCCGGGGGGGAGCAGTTCTTC,CASSLGGPGGEQFF
-,-,TRBV11-2,TRBJ2-5,TGTGCCAGCAGCTTAGTCGTTGGGACCCAGTACTTC,CASSLVVGTQYF
-,-,TRBV11-3,TRBJ1-1,TGTGCCAGCAGCTTAAACCAGAACACTGAAGCTTTCTTT,CASSLNQNTEAFF
-,-,TRBV27,TRBJ1-4,TGTGCCAGCAGTCCTCTAGAAGGGTTTGGAAAACTGTTTTTT,CASSPLEGFGKLFF
-,-,TRBV5-5,TRBJ1-2,TGTGCCAGCAGCTTGGCCGCCTTAGCTCCCTATGGCTACACCTTC,CASSLAALAPYGYTF
TRBD2,-,TRBV4-2,TRBJ2-1,TGTGCCAGCAGCCAAGAGTGGGGGGGATACAATGAGCAGTTCTTC,CASSQEWGGYNEQFF
-,once,TRBV6-1,TRBJ1-2,TGTGCCAGCAGTGAATTAGACTATGGCTACACCTTC,CASSELDYGYTF
-,-,TRBV24-1,TRBJ2-7,TGTGCCACCAGTGATTCGGAGGGTTACGAGCAGTACTTC,CATSDSEGYEQYF
TRBD1,-,TRBV27,TRBJ2-7,TGTGCCAGCAGGAGGGGGCTAGGCTACGAGCAGTACTTC,CASRRGLGYEQYF
-,-,TRBV6-5,TRBJ2-1,TGTGCCAGCACCACTTCGGGATCCTACAATGAGCAGTTCTTC,CASTTSGSYNEQFF
-,-,TRBV30,TRBJ1-2,TGTGCCTGGAGTTCCACAGGGAACCCTAACTATGGCTACACCTTC,CAWSSTGNPNYGYTF
-,-,TRBV6-5,TRBJ2-3,TGTGCCAGCACCTCTGGAGGGGTGAATACGCAGTATTTT,CASTSGGVNTQYF
-,-,TRBV5-1,TRBJ2-3,TGCGCCAGCAGCTTTGGCACAGATACGCAGTATTTT,CASSFGTDTQYF
-,-,TRBV6-5,TRBJ2-1,TGTGCCAGTGACCTAACGAGGGAGGTCAATGAGCAGTTCTTC,CASDLTREVNEQFF
-,-,TRBV15,TRBJ1-1,TGTGCCACCAGCAGATCGAGGGGCTCCGGAGCTTTCTTT,CATSRSRGSGAFF
TRBD2,-,TRBV14,TRBJ2-3,TGTGCCAGCAGCCAAGATAGCGGGCCGGCTCCCCCGTATTTT,CASSQDSGPAPPYF
-,-,TRBV11-3,TRBJ2-1,TGTGCCAGCAGCTCGGGACGGGGAGCCTACAATGAGCAGTTCTTC,CASSSGRGAYNEQFF
-,-,TRBV5-1,TRBJ1-5,TGCGCCAGCAGCACATACAGACGGTACAATCAGCCCCAGCATTTT,CASSTYRRYNQPQHF
-,-,TRBV13,TRBJ2-1,TGTGCCAGCAGCTTAGCGGCCACGAGCTCCTACAATGAGCAGTTCTTC,CASSLAATSSYNEQFF
-,-,TRBV27,TRBJ1-5,TGTGCCAGCAGTCCCCTACGGAGGGGAGGGAATCAGCCCCAGCATTTT,CASSPLRRGGNQPQHF
-,-,TRBV30,TRBJ1-1,TGTGCCTGGAGTGTAGGGCAGGTCATGAACACTGAAGCTTTCTTT,CAWSVGQVMNTEAFF
TRBD1,-,TRBV2,TRBJ1-2,TGTGCCAGCAGAAACCAGGGGGGGAGCTACACCTTC,CASRNQGGSYTF
-,few,TRBV3-1/TRBV3-2,TRBJ1-5,TGTGCCAGCAGTCCAACGTACGGATATAGCAATCAGCCCCAGCATTTT,CASSPTYGYSNQPQHF
-,-,TRBV4-1,TRBJ2-1,TGCGCCAGCAGCCAAGGTCACGGGCCTGGGGCTCTCAATGAGCAGTTCTTC,CASSQGHGPGALNEQFF
-,once,TRBV5-6,TRBJ2-5,TGTGCCAGCAGCTTTGGCGTCCAAGAGACCCAGTACTTC,CASSFGVQETQYF
-,-,TRBV27,TRBJ1-5,TGTGCCAGCAGTTTAGGGGGGTGGGGAAATCAGCCCCAGCATTTT,CASSLGGWGNQPQHF
-,-,TRBV5-1,TRBJ1-1,TGCGCCAGCAGCTTGGATGTCGGGAACACTGAAGCTTTCTTT,CASSLDVGNTEAFF